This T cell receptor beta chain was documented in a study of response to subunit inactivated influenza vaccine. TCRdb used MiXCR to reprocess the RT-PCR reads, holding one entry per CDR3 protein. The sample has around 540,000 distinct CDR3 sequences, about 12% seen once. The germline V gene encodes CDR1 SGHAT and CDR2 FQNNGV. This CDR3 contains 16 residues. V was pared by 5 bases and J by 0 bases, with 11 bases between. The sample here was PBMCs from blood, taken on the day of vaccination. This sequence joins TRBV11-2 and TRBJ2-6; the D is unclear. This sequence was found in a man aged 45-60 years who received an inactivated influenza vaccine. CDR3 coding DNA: TGTGCCAGCAGCATGCGTCGGAGCTCTGGGGCCAACGTCCTGACTTTC. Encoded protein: CASSMRRSSGANVLTF.